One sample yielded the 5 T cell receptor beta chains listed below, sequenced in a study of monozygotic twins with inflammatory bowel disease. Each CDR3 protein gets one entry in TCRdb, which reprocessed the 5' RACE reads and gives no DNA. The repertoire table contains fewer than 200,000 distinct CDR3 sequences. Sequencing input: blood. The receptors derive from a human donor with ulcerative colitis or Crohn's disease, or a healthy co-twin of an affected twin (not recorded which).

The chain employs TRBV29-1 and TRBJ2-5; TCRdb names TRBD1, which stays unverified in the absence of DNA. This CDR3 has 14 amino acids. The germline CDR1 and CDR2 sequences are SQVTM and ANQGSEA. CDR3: CSVERTGTGETQYF.

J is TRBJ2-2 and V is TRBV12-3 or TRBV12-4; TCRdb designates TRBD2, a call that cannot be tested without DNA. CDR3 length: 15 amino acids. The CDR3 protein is CASSLGGRATGELFF.

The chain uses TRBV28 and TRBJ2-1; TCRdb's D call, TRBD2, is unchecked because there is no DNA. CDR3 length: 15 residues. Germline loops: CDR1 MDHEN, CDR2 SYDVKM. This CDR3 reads CASSSGTSRSNEQFF.

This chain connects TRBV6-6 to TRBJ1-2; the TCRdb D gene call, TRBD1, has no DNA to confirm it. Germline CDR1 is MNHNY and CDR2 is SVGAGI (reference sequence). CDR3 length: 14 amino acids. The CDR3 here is CASTQGILFYGYTF.

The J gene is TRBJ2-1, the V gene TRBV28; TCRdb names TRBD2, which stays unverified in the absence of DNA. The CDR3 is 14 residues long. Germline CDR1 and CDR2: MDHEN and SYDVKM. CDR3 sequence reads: CASSFSGRGNEQFF.